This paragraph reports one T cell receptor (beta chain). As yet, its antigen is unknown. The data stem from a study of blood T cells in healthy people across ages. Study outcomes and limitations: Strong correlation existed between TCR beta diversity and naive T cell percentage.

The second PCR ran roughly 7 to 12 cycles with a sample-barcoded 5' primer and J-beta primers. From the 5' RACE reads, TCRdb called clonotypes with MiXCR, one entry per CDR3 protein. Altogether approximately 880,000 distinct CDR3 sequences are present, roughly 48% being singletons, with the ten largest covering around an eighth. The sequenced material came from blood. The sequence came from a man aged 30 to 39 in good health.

Here the CDR3 reads CSASSQKETQYF. The CDR3 DNA is TGCAGTGCTAGTTCCCAGAAAGAGACCCAGTACTTC. The chain couples TRBV20-1 to TRBJ2-5, with no clear D. V was cut by 3 bases and J by 3 bases, with 8 bases left in between. Germline-derived CDR1 and CDR2 are DFQATT and SNEGSKA (reference sequence). The CDR3 extends over 12 amino acids.